This T cell receptor (beta chain) was profiled in a study of blood T cell repertoires in COVID-19. Sequencing used immunoSEQ multiplex PCR; TCRdb keeps in-frame clones, though not all of them. The table records roughly 24,000 clones, 89% of them present only once. This clone came up a few times. In germline, CDR1 is SNHLY, CDR2 FYNNEI. V lost 6 bases and J lost 0; bases outside the gene matches: 4. This CDR3 is built from 15 residues. The receptor was derived from a woman aged 70-85 years with active COVID-19. This chain joins TRBV2 and TRBJ2-7; 11 bases align to TRBD2. Sequenced material: peripheral blood. The CDR3 DNA follows: TGTGCCAGCAGCCTTAGCGGGGGGGCCTCCTACGAGCAGTACTTC. Its protein product is CASSLSGGASYEQYF.